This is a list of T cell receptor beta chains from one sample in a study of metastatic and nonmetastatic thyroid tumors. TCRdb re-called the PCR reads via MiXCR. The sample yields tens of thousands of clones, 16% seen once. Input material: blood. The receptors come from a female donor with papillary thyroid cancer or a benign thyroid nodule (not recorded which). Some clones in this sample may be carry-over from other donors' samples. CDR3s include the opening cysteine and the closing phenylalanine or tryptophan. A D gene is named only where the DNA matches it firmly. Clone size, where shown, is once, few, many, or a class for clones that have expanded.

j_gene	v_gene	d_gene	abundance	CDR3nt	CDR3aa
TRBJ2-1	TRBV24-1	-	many	TGTGCCACCAGTGTGGCGGCAAGGGACAATGAGCAGTTCTTC	CATSVAARDNEQFF
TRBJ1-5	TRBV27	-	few	TGTGCCAGCAGTTTGGGGACGGGGGATAGCAATCAGCCCCAGCATTTT	CASSLGTGDSNQPQHF
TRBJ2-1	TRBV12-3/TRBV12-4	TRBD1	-	TGTGCCAGCAGTCCCGGACAGGGCAGAGGCAATGAGCAGTTCTTC	CASSPGQGRGNEQFF
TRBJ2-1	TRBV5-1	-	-	TGCGCCAGCAGCCCCTCCGAGGCTAGCAATGAGCAGTTCTTC	CASSPSEASNEQFF
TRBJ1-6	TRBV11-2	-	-	TGTGCCAGCAGCTTACAACCGACACCCTCTAATTCACCCCTCCACTTT	CASSLQPTPSNSPLHF
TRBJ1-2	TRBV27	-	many	TGTGCCACAAGCCCTGACAGAGGGGGTAACTATGGCTACACCTTC	CATSPDRGGNYGYTF
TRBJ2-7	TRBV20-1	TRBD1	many	TGCAGTGCTAGAGAGGACAGGAGCTCCTACGAGCAGTACTTC	CSAREDRSSYEQYF
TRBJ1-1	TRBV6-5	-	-	TGTGCCAGCAGTAACAGGGTGGACACTGAAGCTTTCTTT	CASSNRVDTEAFF
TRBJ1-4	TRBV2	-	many	TGTGCCAGCAGTAATAGCCCAAATGAAAAACTGTTTTTT	CASSNSPNEKLFF
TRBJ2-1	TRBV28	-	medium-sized	TGTGCCAGCAGTTCCGGGGGAGTAAACAATGAGCAGTTCTTC	CASSSGGVNNEQFF
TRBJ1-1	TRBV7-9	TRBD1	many	TGTGCCAGCAGAACGGGACAGATGAACACTGAAGCTTTCTTT	CASRTGQMNTEAFF
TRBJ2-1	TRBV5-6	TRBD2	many	TGTGCCAGCAGCTTGGGAGCGGGGAAGGCTGAGCAGTTCTTC	CASSLGAGKAEQFF
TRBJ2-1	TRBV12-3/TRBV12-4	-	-	TGTGCCAGCAGTTTTACGGCTACTTTTATGCAGTTCTTC	CASSFTATFMQFF
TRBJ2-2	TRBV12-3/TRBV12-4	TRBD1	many	TGTGCCAGCAGTTCGGGACAGCCGAACACCGGGGAGCTGTTTTTT	CASSSGQPNTGELFF
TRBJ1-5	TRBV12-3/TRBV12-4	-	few	TGTGCCAGCAGTTTAGTTGTATACAATCAGCCCCAGCATTTT	CASSLVVYNQPQHF
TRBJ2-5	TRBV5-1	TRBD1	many	TGCGCCAGCAGCTTGACAGGGGCCGTTCGCAGGGAGACCCAGTACTTC	CASSLTGAVRRETQYF
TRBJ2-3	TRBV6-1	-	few	TGTGCCAGCAGTGACAGGGTAGGAGGCACAGATACGCAGTATTTT	CASSDRVGGTDTQYF
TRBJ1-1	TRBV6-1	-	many	TGTGCCAGCAGACTAAGTGTTGCTTGGACTGAAGCTTTCTTT	CASRLSVAWTEAFF
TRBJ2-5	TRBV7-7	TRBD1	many	TGTGCCAGCAGCCGCCACCAGGGGGAAGGAGAGACCCAGTACTTC	CASSRHQGEGETQYF
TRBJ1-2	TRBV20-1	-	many	TGCAGTGCTAGACGTGCTAACTATGGCTACACCTTC	CSARRANYGYTF
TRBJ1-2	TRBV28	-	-	TGTGCCAGCAGGGAGCCGGGACTGACGCTTTATGGCTACGCCTTC	CASREPGLTLYGYAF
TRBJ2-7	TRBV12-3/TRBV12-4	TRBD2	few	TGTGCCAGCAGTTTTGGTAGCGGGGTCTACTACGAGCAGTACTTC	CASSFGSGVYYEQYF
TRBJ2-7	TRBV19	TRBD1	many	TGTGCCAGTAGTAAAGGGACAGGTGGGGACTCCTACGAGCAGTACTTC	CASSKGTGGDSYEQYF
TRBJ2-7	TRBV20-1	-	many	TGCAGTGCTAGAGATCCGGACGACCTCTGCGAGCAGTACTTC	CSARDPDDLCEQYF
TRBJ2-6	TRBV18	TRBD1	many	TGTGCCAGCTCCCCACCGGGACAGGGGGTACCTGGGGCCAACGTCCTGACTTTC	CASSPPGQGVPGANVLTF
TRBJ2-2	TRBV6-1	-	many	TGTGCCAGCAGGCAAGACCGACTACCCACCGGGGAGCTGTTTTTT	CASRQDRLPTGELFF
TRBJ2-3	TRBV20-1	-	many	TGCAGTGCAGAACTCCGGGGCACAGATACGCAGTATTTT	CSAELRGTDTQYF
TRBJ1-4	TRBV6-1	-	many	TGTGCCAGCAGCGAGACAGCCGGAGGCGATGAAAAACTGTTTTTT	CASSETAGGDEKLFF
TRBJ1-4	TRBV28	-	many	TGTGCCAGCAGCTTGGGGGGGGAGGGTAATGAAAAACTGTTTTTT	CASSLGGEGNEKLFF
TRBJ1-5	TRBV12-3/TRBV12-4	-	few	TGTGCCAGCAGTTCCGCGACAGAGAATCAGCCCCAGCATTTT	CASSSATENQPQHF
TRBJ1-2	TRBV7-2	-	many	TGTGCCAGCAGCTTAGGACCTTCTAGCTATGGCTACACCTTC	CASSLGPSSYGYTF
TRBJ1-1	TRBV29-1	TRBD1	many	TGCAGCGTTGAAGGGGGAAGCAGGGGGTTATTCTTT	CSVEGGSRGLFF
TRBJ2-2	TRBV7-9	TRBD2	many	TGTGCCAGCAGCTTAGCCGTGGGAGGGTCGTCCGGGGAGCTGTTTTTT	CASSLAVGGSSGELFF
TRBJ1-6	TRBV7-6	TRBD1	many	TGTGCCAGCAGCTTAATGACGGGACAGAATAATTCACCCCTCCACTTT	CASSLMTGQNNSPLHF
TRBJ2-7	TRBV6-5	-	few	TGTGCCAGCAGTTACTCCAGGGATCTAGGTCACGATCAGTACTTC	CASSYSRDLGHDQYF
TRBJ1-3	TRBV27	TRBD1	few	TGTGCCAGCAGTCCGACAGGGCGGGGGAACACCATATATTTT	CASSPTGRGNTIYF
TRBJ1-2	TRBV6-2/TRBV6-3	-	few	TGTGCCAGCAGTTACTCCTCAAGGCCAGCACACTATGGCTACACCTTC	CASSYSSRPAHYGYTF
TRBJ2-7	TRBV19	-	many	TGTGCCAGTAAGACGGGACGGGACTCCTACGAGCAGTACTTC	CASKTGRDSYEQYF
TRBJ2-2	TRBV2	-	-	TGTGCCGGCAGTGGTAGGGCAGGATCCACCGGGGAGCTGTTTTTT	CAGSGRAGSTGELFF
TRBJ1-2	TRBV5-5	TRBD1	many	TGTGCCAGCAGTCCCGGACAGGGTGACTATGGCTACACCTTC	CASSPGQGDYGYTF
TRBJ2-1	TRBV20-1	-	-	TGCAGTGCTAGAGTGCGACTAACCCCTTTGATGCACAATGAGCAGTTCTTC	CSARVRLTPLMHNEQFF
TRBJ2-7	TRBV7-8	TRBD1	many	TGTGCCAGCAGCTCACACATCAACCCCGGGACAGGGGCCTACGAGCAGTACTTC	CASSSHINPGTGAYEQYF
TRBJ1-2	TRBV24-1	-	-	TGTGCCACCAGTGACAGCGCGGGCTACACCTTC	CATSDSAGYTF
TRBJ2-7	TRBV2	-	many	TGTGCCAGCAGTGACCACAGGGCCCACGAGCAGTACTTC	CASSDHRAHEQYF
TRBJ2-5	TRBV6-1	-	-	TGTGCCAGCACTGGGATTGAGACCCAGTACTTC	CASTGIETQYF
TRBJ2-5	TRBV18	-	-	TGTGCCAGCTCACCAACTAGAAAAGAGACCCAGTACTTC	CASSPTRKETQYF
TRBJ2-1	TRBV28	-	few	TGTGCCAGCAGGGAGGACAATGAGCAGTTCTTC	CASREDNEQFF
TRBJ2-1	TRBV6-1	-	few	TGTGCCACTCCCACTAGAGATATAGGTGAGCAGTTCTTC	CATPTRDIGEQFF
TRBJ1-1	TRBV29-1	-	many	TGCAGCGTTGAAGGGTTCAGGGTGAACACTGAAGCTTTCTTT	CSVEGFRVNTEAFF
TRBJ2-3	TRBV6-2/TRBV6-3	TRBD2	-	TGTGCCAGTGGACTAGCGGGAGCAGATACGCAGTATTTT	CASGLAGADTQYF
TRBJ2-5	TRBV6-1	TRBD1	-	TGTGCCAGCAGCGACAGGGGCGGGGAGACCCAGTACTTC	CASSDRGGETQYF
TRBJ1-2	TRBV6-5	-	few	TGTGCCAGCAGTTACGTGCAAAGCCCAAACTATGGCTACACCTTC	CASSYVQSPNYGYTF
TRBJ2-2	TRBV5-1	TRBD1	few	TGCGCCAGCAGCAAAGGGACAGGAGCACTCACCGGGGAGCTGTTTTTT	CASSKGTGALTGELFF
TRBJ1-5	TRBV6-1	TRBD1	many	TGTGCCAGCAGGTCGGACAGGGGTTACAATCAGCCCCAGCATTTT	CASRSDRGYNQPQHF
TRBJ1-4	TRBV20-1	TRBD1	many	TGCAGTGCTAGAGAGGGGGGGACAGGGCAAGGGAAACTGTTTTTT	CSAREGGTGQGKLFF